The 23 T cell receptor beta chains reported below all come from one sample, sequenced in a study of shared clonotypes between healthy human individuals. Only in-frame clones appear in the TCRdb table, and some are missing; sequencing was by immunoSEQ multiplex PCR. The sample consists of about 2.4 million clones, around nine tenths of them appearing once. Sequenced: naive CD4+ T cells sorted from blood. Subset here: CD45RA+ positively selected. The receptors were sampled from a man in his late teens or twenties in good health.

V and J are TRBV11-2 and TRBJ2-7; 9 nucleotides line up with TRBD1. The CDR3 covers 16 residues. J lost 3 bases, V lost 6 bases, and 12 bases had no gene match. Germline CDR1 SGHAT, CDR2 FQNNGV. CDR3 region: CASSYSQGAQYYEQYF. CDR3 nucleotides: TGTGCCAGCAGTTATTCACAGGGGGCTCAATACTACGAGCAGTACTTC.

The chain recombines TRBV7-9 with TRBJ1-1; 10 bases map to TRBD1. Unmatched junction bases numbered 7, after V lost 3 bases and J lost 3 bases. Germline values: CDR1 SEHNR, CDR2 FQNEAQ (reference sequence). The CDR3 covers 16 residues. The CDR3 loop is CASSFGQGVGDTEAFF. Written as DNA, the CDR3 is TGTGCCAGCAGCTTTGGACAGGGGGTCGGTGACACTGAAGCTTTCTTT.

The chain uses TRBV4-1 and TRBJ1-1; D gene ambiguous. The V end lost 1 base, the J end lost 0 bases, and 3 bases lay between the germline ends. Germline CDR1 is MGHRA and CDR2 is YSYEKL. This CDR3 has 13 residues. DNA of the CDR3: TGCGCCAGCAGCCAAGCGGTGAACACTGAAGCTTTCTTT. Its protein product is CASSQAVNTEAFF.

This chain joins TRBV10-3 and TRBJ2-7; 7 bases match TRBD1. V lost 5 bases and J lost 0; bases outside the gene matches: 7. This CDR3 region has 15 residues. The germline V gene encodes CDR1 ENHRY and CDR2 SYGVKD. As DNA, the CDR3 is TGTGCCATCAGTTCGCGTACAGGGGCCTCCTACGAGCAGTACTTC. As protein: CAISSRTGASYEQYF.

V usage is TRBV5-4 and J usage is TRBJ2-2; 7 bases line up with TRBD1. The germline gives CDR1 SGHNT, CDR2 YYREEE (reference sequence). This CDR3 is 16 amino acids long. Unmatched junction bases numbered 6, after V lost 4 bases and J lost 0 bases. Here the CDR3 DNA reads TGTGCCAGCAGCGTCCGACAGGGCTCGAACACCGGGGAGCTGTTTTTT. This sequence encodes CASSVRQGSNTGELFF.

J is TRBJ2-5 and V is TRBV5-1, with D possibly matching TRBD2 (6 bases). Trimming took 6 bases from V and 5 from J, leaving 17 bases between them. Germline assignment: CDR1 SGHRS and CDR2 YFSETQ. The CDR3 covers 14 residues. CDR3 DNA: TGCGCCAGCACCATGGGAGCGGAGGGGGAGACCCAGTACTTC. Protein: CASTMGAEGETQYF.

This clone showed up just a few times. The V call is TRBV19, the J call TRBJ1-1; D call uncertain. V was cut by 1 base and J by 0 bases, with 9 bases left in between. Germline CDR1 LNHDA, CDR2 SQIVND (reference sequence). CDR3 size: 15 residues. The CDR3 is CASSIGPRVNTEAFF. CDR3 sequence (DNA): TGTGCCAGTAGTATAGGGCCCCGGGTGAACACTGAAGCTTTCTTT. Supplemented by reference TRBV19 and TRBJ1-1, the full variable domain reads DGGITQSPKYLFRKEGQNVTLSCEQNLNHDAMYWYRQDPGQGLRLIYYSQIVNDFQKGDIAEGYSVSREKKESFPLTVTSAQKNPTAFYLCASSIGPRVNTEAFFGQGTRLTVV.

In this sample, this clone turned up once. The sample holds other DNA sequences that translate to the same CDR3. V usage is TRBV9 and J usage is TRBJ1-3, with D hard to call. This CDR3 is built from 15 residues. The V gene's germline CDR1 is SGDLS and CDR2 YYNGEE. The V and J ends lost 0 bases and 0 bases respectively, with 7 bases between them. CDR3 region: CASSVGGSSGNTIYF. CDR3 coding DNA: TGTGCCAGCAGCGTAGGAGGGTCCTCTGGAAACACCATATATTTT.

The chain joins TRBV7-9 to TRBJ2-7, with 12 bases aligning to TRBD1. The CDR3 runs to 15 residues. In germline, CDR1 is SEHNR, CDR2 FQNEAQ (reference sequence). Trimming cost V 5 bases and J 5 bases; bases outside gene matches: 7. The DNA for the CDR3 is TGTGCCAGCAGCGTGGGACAGGGGGCCCTGGACGAGCAGTACTTC. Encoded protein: CASSVGQGALDEQYF.

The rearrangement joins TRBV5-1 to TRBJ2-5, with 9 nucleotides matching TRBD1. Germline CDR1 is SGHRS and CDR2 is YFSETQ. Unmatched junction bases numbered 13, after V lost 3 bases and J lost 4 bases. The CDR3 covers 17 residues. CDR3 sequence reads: CASSWDKTGGVVETQYF. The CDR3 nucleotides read TGCGCCAGCAGCTGGGACAAGACAGGGGGTGTCGTAGAGACCCAGTACTTC.

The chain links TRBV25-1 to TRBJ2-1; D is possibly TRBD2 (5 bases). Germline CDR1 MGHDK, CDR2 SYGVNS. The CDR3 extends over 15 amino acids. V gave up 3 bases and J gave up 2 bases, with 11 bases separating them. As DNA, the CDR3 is TGTGCCAGCAGTGAGGGCGGGCGGCCCTACAATGAGCAGTTCTTC. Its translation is CASSEGGRPYNEQFF.

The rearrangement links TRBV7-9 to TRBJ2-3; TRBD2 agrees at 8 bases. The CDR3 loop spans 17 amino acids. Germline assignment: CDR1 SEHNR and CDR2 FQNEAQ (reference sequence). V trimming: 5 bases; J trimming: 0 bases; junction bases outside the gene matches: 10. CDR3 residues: CASSRLAPALSTDTQYF. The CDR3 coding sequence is TGTGCCAGCAGCCGACTAGCGCCCGCTCTTAGCACAGATACGCAGTATTTT.

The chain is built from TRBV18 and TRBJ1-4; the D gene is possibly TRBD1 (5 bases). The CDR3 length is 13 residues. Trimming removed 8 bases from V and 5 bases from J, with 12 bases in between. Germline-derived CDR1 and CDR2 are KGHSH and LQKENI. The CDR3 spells CASAGQINEKLFF. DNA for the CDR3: TGTGCCAGCGCTGGACAAATCAATGAAAAACTGTTTTTT.

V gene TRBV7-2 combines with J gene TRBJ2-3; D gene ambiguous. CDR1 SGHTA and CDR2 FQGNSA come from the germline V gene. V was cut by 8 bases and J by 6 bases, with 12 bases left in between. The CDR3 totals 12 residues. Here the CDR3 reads CASAYGADTQYF. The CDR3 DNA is TGTGCCAGCGCTTACGGTGCCGATACGCAGTATTTT. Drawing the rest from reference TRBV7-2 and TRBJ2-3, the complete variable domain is GAGVSQSPSNKVTEKGKDVELRCDPISGHTALYWYRQSLGQGLEFLIYFQGNSAPDKSGLPSDRFSAERTGGSVSTLTIQRTQQEDSAVYLCASAYGADTQYFGPGTRLTVL.

The DNA of the CDR3 is TGTGCCAGCAGTTTATCTCTTTTCGTTCGATCGGCCTACGAGCAGTACTTC. Translated: CASSLSLFVRSAYEQYF. The chain uses TRBV27 and TRBJ2-7; the D is unclear. Trimming cost V 0 bases and J 2 bases, with 17 bases left between them. Germline values: CDR1 MNHEY, CDR2 SMNVEV (reference sequence). The CDR3 is 17 amino acids.

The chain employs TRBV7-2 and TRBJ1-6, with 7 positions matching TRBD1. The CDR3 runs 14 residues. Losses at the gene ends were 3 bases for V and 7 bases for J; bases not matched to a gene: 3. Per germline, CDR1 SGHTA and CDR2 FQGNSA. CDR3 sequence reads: CASSLTGPNSPLHF. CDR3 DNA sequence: TGTGCCAGCAGCTTGACAGGGCCGAATTCACCCCTCCACTTT. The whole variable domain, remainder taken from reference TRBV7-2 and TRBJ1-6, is GAGVSQSPSNKVTEKGKDVELRCDPISGHTALYWYRQSLGQGLEFLIYFQGNSAPDKSGLPSDRFSAERTGGSVSTLTIQRTQQEDSAVYLCASSLTGPNSPLHFGNGTRLTVT.

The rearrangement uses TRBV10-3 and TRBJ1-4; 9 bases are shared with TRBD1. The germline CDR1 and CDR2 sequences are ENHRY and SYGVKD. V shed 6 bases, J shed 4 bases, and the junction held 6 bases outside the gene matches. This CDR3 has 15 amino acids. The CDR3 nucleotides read TGTGCCATCAGAAAAGGGACAGGGCTTAATGAAAAACTGTTTTTT. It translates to CAIRKGTGLNEKLFF.

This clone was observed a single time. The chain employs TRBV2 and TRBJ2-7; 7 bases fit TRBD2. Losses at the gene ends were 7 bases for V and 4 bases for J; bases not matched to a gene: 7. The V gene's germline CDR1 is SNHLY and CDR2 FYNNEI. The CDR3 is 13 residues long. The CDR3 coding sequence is TGTGCCAGCAATATTAGGGAGGGGTACGAGCAGTACTTC. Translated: CASNIREGYEQYF.

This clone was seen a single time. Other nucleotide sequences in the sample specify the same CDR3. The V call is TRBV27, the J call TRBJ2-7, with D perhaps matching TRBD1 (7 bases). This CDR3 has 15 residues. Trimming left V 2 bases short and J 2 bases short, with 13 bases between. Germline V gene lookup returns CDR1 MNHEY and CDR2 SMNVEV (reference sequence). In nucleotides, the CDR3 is TGTGCCAGCAGTTTAAGTCCCAGGGGGGCCTACGAGCAGTACTTC. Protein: CASSLSPRGAYEQYF.

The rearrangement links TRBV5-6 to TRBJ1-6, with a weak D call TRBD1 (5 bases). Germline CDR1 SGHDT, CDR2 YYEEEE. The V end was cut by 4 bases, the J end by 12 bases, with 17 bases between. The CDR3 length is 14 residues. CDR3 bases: TGTGCCAGCAGCCCTGGGGGGGAGGGTCAACCCCTCCACTTT. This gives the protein CASSPGGEGQPLHF.

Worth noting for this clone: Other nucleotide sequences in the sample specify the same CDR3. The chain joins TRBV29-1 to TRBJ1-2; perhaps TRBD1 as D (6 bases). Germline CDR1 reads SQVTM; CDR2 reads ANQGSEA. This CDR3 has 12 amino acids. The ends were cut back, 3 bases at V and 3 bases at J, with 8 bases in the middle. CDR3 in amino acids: CSVDRGDYGYTF. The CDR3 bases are TGCAGCGTTGACAGGGGTGACTATGGCTACACCTTC.

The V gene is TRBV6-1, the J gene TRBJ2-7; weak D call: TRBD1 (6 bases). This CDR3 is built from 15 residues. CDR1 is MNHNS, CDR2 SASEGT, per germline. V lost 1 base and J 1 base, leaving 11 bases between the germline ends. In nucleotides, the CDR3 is TGTGCCAGCAGTGAAGGGTTACAGGGTTCCTACGAGCAGTACTTC. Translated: CASSEGLQGSYEQYF.

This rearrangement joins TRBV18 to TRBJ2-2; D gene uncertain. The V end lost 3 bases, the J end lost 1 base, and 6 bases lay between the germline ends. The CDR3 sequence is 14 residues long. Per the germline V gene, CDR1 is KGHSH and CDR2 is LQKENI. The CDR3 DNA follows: TGTGCCAGCTCACCGGCGGTGAACACCGGGGAGCTGTTTTTT. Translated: CASSPAVNTGELFF.